This TCR beta chain was identified during a study of T cells in Graves' hyperthyroidism and ophthalmopathy. This CDR3 is 14 amino acids long. V was trimmed by 6 bases and J by 1 base, leaving 12 bases between them. CDR1 and CDR2 (germline): ENHRY, SYGVKD. The TCR beta CDR3 regions underwent amplification using RNA transcripts as the source. RT-PCR in the first round (using the HTBI primer set) targeted the TCR CDR3. Each CDR3 protein is one row after TCRdb ran MiXCR on the multiplex PCR reads. The table lists under 350,000 distinct CDR3 sequences, less than 30% of them singletons. This clonotype was seen ten or more times.

The sequence derives from a man aged 35 to 55 with Graves' hyperthyroidism that later progressed to Graves' ophthalmopathy. The genes are TRBV10-3 and TRBJ1-2; D call uncertain. Input material: blood. The CDR3 sequence is CAISGTEFNYGYTF. CDR3 sequence (DNA): TGTGCCATCAGCGGTACAGAGTTTAACTATGGCTACACCTTC.